This T cell receptor (beta chain) was sequenced in a study of control samples from healthy donors and cancer patients. Data came from immunoSEQ multiplex PCR; TCRdb stores just in-frame clones and leaves some out. Among around 120,000 clones listed, approximately 88% were seen once. The CDR3 has 11 amino acids. V was trimmed by 2 bases and J by 12 bases, leaving 10 bases between them. Germline V gene data show CDR1 as KGHDR and CDR2 as SFDVKD. The chain couples TRBV24-1 to TRBJ2-7, with D tentatively TRBD1 (6 bases). The receptor comes from a man in his forties in good health. The sample taken for sequencing was blood. The CDR3 nucleotides read TGTGCCACCAGTGATTGGGACATCTTGTACTTC. This encodes CATSDWDILYF.